A selection of T cell receptor beta chains follows, all from one sample in a study of blood T cell repertoires in COVID-19. The assay was immunoSEQ multiplex PCR, and TCRdb's table has in-frame clones only and misses some. The repertoire includes some 120,000 clones, less than 85% of them detected once, and around 0.9% sits in the top ten. The sequenced material came from peripheral blood. Every receptor here comes from a human donor with acute or convalescent COVID-19. The donor label of this sample is uncertain. Each CDR3 is given with its conserved first and last residue. The order of the fields is D gene, J gene, clone size, V gene, CDR3 protein, CDR3 DNA. D genes are given only for firm matches. The listing skips clone size in some rows; elsewhere it reads once, few, many or a size class.

D gene: TRBD1
J gene: TRBJ1-2
clone size: .
V gene: TRBV18
CDR3 protein: CASSPSRGEGGGYTF
CDR3 DNA: TGTGCCAGCTCACCCTCCCGAGGGGAAGGGGGCGGCTACACCTTC

D gene: TRBD2
J gene: TRBJ2-5
clone size: .
V gene: TRBV3-1/TRBV3-2
CDR3 protein: CASRRVASGETQYF
CDR3 DNA: TGTGCCAGCAGGCGTGTTGCTAGCGGGGAGACCCAGTACTTC

D gene: TRBD1
J gene: TRBJ1-1
clone size: .
V gene: TRBV18
CDR3 protein: CASSVQGANTEAFF
CDR3 DNA: TGTGCCAGCTCGGTACAGGGGGCGAACACTGAAGCTTTCTTT

D gene: .
J gene: TRBJ1-5
clone size: .
V gene: TRBV28
CDR3 protein: CASSPNGEGYRPQHF
CDR3 DNA: TGTGCCAGCAGTCCCAACGGGGAGGGGTACAGGCCCCAGCATTTT

D gene: .
J gene: TRBJ1-4
clone size: once
V gene: TRBV25-1
CDR3 protein: CASSESKGGVKLFF
CDR3 DNA: TGTGCCAGCAGTGAATCTAAGGGAGGGGTAAAACTGTTTTTT

D gene: .
J gene: TRBJ1-6
clone size: .
V gene: TRBV27
CDR3 protein: CASSWAGTSGSPLHF
CDR3 DNA: TGTGCCAGCAGTTGGGCAGGAACCAGTGGTTCACCCCTCCACTTT

D gene: .
J gene: TRBJ1-1
clone size: .
V gene: TRBV2
CDR3 protein: CASRREGMNTEAFF
CDR3 DNA: TGTGCCAGCAGGAGGGAAGGGATGAACACTGAAGCTTTCTTT

D gene: .
J gene: TRBJ2-7
clone size: once
V gene: TRBV28
CDR3 protein: CASRGGGSSYEQYF
CDR3 DNA: TGTGCCAGCAGGGGGGGAGGTAGCTCCTACGAGCAGTACTTC

D gene: .
J gene: TRBJ2-2
clone size: .
V gene: TRBV12-5
CDR3 protein: CASGLATGELFF
CDR3 DNA: TGTGCTAGTGGTTTGGCGACCGGGGAGCTGTTTTTT

D gene: TRBD1
J gene: TRBJ1-6
clone size: .
V gene: TRBV6-2/TRBV6-3
CDR3 protein: CASSSVTGGASSPLHF
CDR3 DNA: TGTGCCAGCAGTTCCGTGACAGGGGGCGCTTCTTCACCCCTCCACTTT

D gene: .
J gene: TRBJ1-1
clone size: .
V gene: TRBV30
CDR3 protein: CAWSFMFPGGDTEAFF
CDR3 DNA: TGTGCCTGGAGCTTCATGTTTCCGGGAGGGGACACTGAAGCTTTCTTT

D gene: .
J gene: TRBJ2-1
clone size: few
V gene: TRBV21-1
CDR3 protein: CASSLPGQRYYNEQFF
CDR3 DNA: TGTGCCAGCAGCTTGCCTGGACAGCGATACTACAATGAGCAGTTCTTC

D gene: TRBD1
J gene: TRBJ1-1
clone size: .
V gene: TRBV28
CDR3 protein: CASSSNRGTGTEAFF
CDR3 DNA: TGTGCCAGCAGTTCGAACAGGGGGACGGGCACTGAAGCTTTCTTT

D gene: .
J gene: TRBJ1-4
clone size: .
V gene: TRBV28
CDR3 protein: CASSASGATNEKLFF
CDR3 DNA: TGTGCCAGCAGTGCCTCGGGAGCAACTAATGAAAAACTGTTTTTT

D gene: .
J gene: TRBJ1-5
clone size: .
V gene: TRBV23-1
CDR3 protein: CASSQPRGRGNQPQHF
CDR3 DNA: TGCGCCAGCAGTCAACCCCGTGGGAGGGGCAATCAGCCCCAGCATTTT

D gene: .
J gene: TRBJ2-3
clone size: .
V gene: TRBV5-8
CDR3 protein: CASSLVHLDTQYF
CDR3 DNA: TGTGCCAGCAGCTTGGTACACCTCGATACGCAGTATTTT

D gene: TRBD1
J gene: TRBJ2-5
clone size: once
V gene: TRBV3-1/TRBV3-2
CDR3 protein: CASSPRDRGEETQYF
CDR3 DNA: TGTGCCAGCAGCCCCCGGGACAGGGGGGAAGAGACCCAGTACTTC

D gene: TRBD1
J gene: TRBJ2-7
clone size: .
V gene: TRBV5-1
CDR3 protein: CASSLGTGEIYEQYF
CDR3 DNA: TGCGCCAGCAGCTTGGGGACAGGGGAGATCTACGAGCAGTACTTC

D gene: TRBD2
J gene: TRBJ2-3
clone size: .
V gene: TRBV19
CDR3 protein: CASSKTSGGNRDTQYF
CDR3 DNA: TGTGCCAGTAGTAAGACTAGCGGGGGAAATCGCGATACGCAGTATTTT

D gene: TRBD2
J gene: TRBJ2-7
clone size: .
V gene: TRBV7-2
CDR3 protein: CASSLTGLAGGPGSYEQYF
CDR3 DNA: TGTGCCAGCAGCTTAACGGGACTAGCGGGGGGGCCCGGCTCCTACGAGCAGTACTTC

D gene: TRBD1
J gene: TRBJ2-1
clone size: .
V gene: TRBV15
CDR3 protein: CATSRDGTANYNEQFF
CDR3 DNA: TGTGCCACCAGCAGAGATGGGACAGCCAATTACAATGAGCAGTTCTTC

D gene: TRBD2
J gene: TRBJ2-3
clone size: .
V gene: TRBV2
CDR3 protein: CASSRERGRTDTQYF
CDR3 DNA: TGTGCCAGCAGCAGAGAGCGGGGGCGCACAGATACGCAGTATTTT

D gene: TRBD1
J gene: TRBJ1-1
clone size: .
V gene: TRBV18
CDR3 protein: CASSPGQGIRTEAFF
CDR3 DNA: TGTGCCAGCTCACCCGGACAGGGGATTCGCACTGAAGCTTTCTTT

D gene: TRBD1
J gene: TRBJ2-5
clone size: .
V gene: TRBV18
CDR3 protein: CASSLGQGETQYF
CDR3 DNA: TGTGCCAGCTCATTGGGACAGGGAGAGACCCAGTACTTC

D gene: TRBD1
J gene: TRBJ2-5
clone size: .
V gene: TRBV5-1
CDR3 protein: CASSDPTGDKETQYF
CDR3 DNA: TGCGCCAGCAGCGACCCGACAGGGGATAAAGAGACCCAGTACTTC

D gene: TRBD1
J gene: TRBJ2-2
clone size: .
V gene: TRBV19
CDR3 protein: CASSSRGLTGGELFF
CDR3 DNA: TGTGCCAGTAGTTCCAGGGGGCTTACGGGCGGGGAGCTGTTTTTT

D gene: .
J gene: TRBJ1-5
clone size: .
V gene: TRBV24-1
CDR3 protein: CATSEGQTNQPQHF
CDR3 DNA: TGTGCCACCAGTGAAGGACAGACGAATCAGCCCCAGCATTTT

D gene: .
J gene: TRBJ2-4
clone size: .
V gene: TRBV28
CDR3 protein: CASSAGTPNIQYF
CDR3 DNA: TGTGCCAGCAGTGCAGGGACACCAAACATTCAGTACTTC

D gene: TRBD2
J gene: TRBJ2-3
clone size: .
V gene: TRBV27
CDR3 protein: CASRPLAGGPQDTQYF
CDR3 DNA: TGTGCCAGCAGACCACTAGCGGGGGGGCCACAAGATACGCAGTATTTT